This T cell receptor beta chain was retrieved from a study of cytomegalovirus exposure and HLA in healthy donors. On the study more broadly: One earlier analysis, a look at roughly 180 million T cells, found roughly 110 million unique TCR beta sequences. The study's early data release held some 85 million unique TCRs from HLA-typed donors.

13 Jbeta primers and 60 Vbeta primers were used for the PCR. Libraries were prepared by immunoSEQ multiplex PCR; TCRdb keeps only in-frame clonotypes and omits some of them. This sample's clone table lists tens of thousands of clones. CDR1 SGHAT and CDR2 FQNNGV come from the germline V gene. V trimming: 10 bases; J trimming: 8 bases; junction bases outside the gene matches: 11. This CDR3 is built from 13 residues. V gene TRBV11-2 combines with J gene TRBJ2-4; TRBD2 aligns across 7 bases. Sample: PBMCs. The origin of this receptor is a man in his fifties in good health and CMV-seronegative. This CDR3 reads CAIRRRGDDIQYF. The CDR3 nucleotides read TGTGCCATAAGGCGTCGGGGGGACGACATTCAGTACTTC.